This TCR beta chain was retrieved from a study of T cells in Graves' hyperthyroidism and ophthalmopathy. Overall study findings and caveats: Ophthalmopathy was told apart from stable hyperthyroidism by a 13 V-J model.

Using RNA transcripts as the source, TCR beta CDR3 regions were amplified. During a first-round RT-PCR of the TCR CDR3, the HTBI primer set was used. MiXCR, applied by TCRdb to the multiplex PCR reads, yields one record per CDR3 protein. This table has about 300,000 distinct CDR3 sequences, 15% to 20% appearing once. At least ten counts were recorded for this clonotype. No antigen is known for it. The source of the PBMCs was 10 ml of fresh peripheral blood. The material sequenced was blood. This TCR derives from a man aged 50-59 years with Graves' ophthalmopathy.

CDR3 loop: CASSAAGNYGYTF. CDR3 nucleotides: TGTGCCAGCAGTGCCGCCGGAAACTATGGCTACACCTTC. The V and J genes are TRBV2 and TRBJ1-2, with unresolved D. V shed 4 bases and J shed 2 bases, with 8 bases lying between them. Germline V gene data show CDR1 as SNHLY and CDR2 as FYNNEI. The CDR3 covers 13 residues.